This TCR beta chain was profiled in a study of blood T cell repertoires in COVID-19. Overall study: The United States, Italy and Spain provided the acute and convalescent COVID-19 samples. From T cells, B-cell-depleted T cells, or PBMCs came the material, which was cDNA or gDNA.

Repertoires were generated with immunoSEQ multiplex PCR, while TCRdb's copy carries only in-frame clones and drops some. Of fewer than 200,000 clones in the sample, about 85% were seen once. This CDR3 region has 13 residues. CDR1 is ENHRY, CDR2 SYGVKD, per germline. V was shortened by 2 bases and J by 1 base, with 5 bases between the two germline ends. The sequence came from a woman older than 75 with acute or convalescent COVID-19. Material for sequencing was peripheral blood. The chain employs TRBV10-3 and TRBJ1-2; D remains unclear. The DNA for the CDR3 is TGTGCCATCAGTGAGGAGGGTAACTATGGCTACACCTTC. Translated: CAISEEGNYGYTF.